This paragraph reports one T cell receptor beta chain. Its cognate antigen has yet to be identified. Base qualities are missing; no much larger clone stands one base away. The cohort comprised more than 550 healthy bone marrow donors. All cohort members were sampled while nominally healthy, although unrecorded immune exposures were likely present. The donor tested CMV seronegative, placing the donor among the approximately 360 seronegative members of the cohort. Every donor gave a peripheral blood sample, and the peripheral blood mononuclear cells from that sample were used for TCR beta sequencing. The Qiagen DNeasy Blood Extraction Kit was used to extract genomic DNA from the blood cell samples. These data come from a study of cytomegalovirus exposure and HLA in healthy donors (dated by TCRdb to 2017 to 2019). Describing the broader study: An earlier analysis of around 600 of the donors reported about 250 Gb of sequence data and 117 million unique TCR beta sequences from 150 million to 200 million T cells. Roughly 300 gigabases of sequencing data and approximately 93 million unique TCR sequences were included in an early release covering several hundred HLA-typed donors. Of the 300 to 500 genotyped donors, roughly 76% were placed in the genetic ancestry cluster associated with self-reported Caucasian donors. The study aimed to test whether signatures of past pathogen exposure could be identified by cataloging public T cell receptors. Using immunosequencing, the study profiled T cell repertoires from fewer than 700 subjects and related those repertoires to cytomegalovirus serostatus. A separate validation cohort of roughly 130 different subjects was used in addition to the roughly 700-subject first cohort. High-throughput TCR immunosequencing, statistical association of individual TCRs with disease status, and machine learning were combined to predict cytomegalovirus infection status. A later analysis re-analyzed previously published TCR beta repertoires from roughly 630 donors and added high-resolution HLA genotyping to study TCR occurrence patterns. Rather than drawing on any new phenotypic data, the later analysis identified candidate immune exposures from TCR beta sequences and the way those sequences occurred across donors. To decide whether each TCR beta V gene segment behaved as functional or pseudogenic, an earlier analysis of some 540 of the donors relied on high-throughput TCR beta sequencing. Donor age, sex, ethnicity and CMV serostatus were compiled together with the repertoire data. Genome-wide SNP genotypes for about 60% of the roughly 700 donors were used in a later genetic analysis, which treated that subset as a discovery cohort. All discovery cohort repertoires had been generated using a single sequencing platform. HLA typing included class I and class II loci at four-digit resolution. Typing coverage varied by locus: roughly 629-640 donors for A, B, C, DRB1 and DQB1; around 560 for DQA1; over 600 for DPA1; approximately 450 for DPB1. Four or five DR-DQ haplotypes were treated as single units for association and clustering because of strong linkage in the cohort. On average, around 240,000 unique TCR beta nucleotide sequences were sequenced per donor among a few hundred genotyped donors of the cohort, with roughly a sixth of those sequences being non-productive.

Findings and caveats that apply to the study as a whole: A later analysis found that TCR association rates varied across HLA loci, with DRB1 alleles showing the most associated TCRs and HLA-C alleles the fewest. The sequencing pipeline was judged likely to have produced a cluster of highly shared sequence variants as a technical artifact. Specific HLA alleles were associated with 15,000 to 20,000 TCR beta sequences at a false discovery rate of 0.05 in a later analysis. In the study, approximately 150 TCR beta chains were listed as associated with cytomegalovirus. A later genetic analysis associated a missense DCLRE1C variant with V-gene and J-gene trimming of TCR beta chains, and an independent cohort replicated the association. Linkage disequilibrium might explain the correlated functional status among segregating V segments, but an unknown experimental factor could not be ruled out. Presence/absence analyses assumed roughly uniform sequencing depth across donors, an assumption that may not hold. While some public TCRs were present in many individuals, most TCR sequences turned up only very rarely across donors. A later genetic analysis reported fewer N-insertions in productive TCRs among donors in an Asian-associated ancestry cluster than the roughly 620-donor mean. In a later analysis, HLA-associated TCR beta chains were found to be more clonally expanded and to have lower generation probabilities than equally common non-associated chains. HLA typing was unavailable for some donors at each locus, so association tests used only the typed subset. According to a later analysis, parvovirus B19, influenza, CMV and Epstein-Barr virus appeared linked to several top co-occurrence clusters. Most CMV-associated TCR beta chains appeared to be HLA-restricted in a later analysis, and the HLA associations seemed to be driven largely by CMV exposure. The classifier was reported to diagnose cytomegalovirus status with high specificity and sensitivity in both the original and validation cohorts. A further reported finding was that TCR beta sequences accurately predicted the HLA-A and HLA-B alleles for most subjects in the first cohort. In vitro tests confirmed that a few of the cytomegalovirus-associated TCR beta chains recognize cytomegalovirus antigens. This cohort had only TCR beta chains sequenced, and the lack of alpha or paired-chain data limited which features could be detected. It was suggested by the authors that the approach could potentially be generalized to other disease states and immunological phenotypes. An earlier analysis of around 540 of the donors showed that most TCR beta V segments appeared in productive rearrangements either about 87% or about 30% of the time, which broadly matched IMGT annotations. Immune exposure information for the cohort was limited to CMV serostatus. Assigning TCR associations to individual alleles was difficult when HLA alleles, especially DR and DQ, strongly co-occurred. Because counts were too low, 15 to 20 rarely observed V segments, including chromosome 9 orphons, were excluded from the earlier analysis of roughly 580 of the donors.

Libraries were constructed by the immunoSEQ multiplex PCR assay. For the multiplex PCR, a mixture combining 60 forward primers for TCR Vbeta segments and 13 reverse primers for TCR Jbeta segments was used. The CDR3 region of rearranged TCR beta genes was amplified from genomic DNA with a multiplex PCR assay. Amplified TCR beta libraries were sequenced as 87-base-pair reads on the Illumina HiSeq System. Under the source paper's analysis protocol: In a later analysis, around 80 million unique TCR beta chains were counted across the 500 to 700 repertoires, and roughly 11 million of these chains were shared by at least two donors. Raw reads were error-corrected and collapsed into unique sequences by a nearest-neighbor algorithm in which closely related sequences were merged to remove PCR and sequencing errors. To assign V, D and J gene segments, CDR3 sequences were aligned to IMGT reference sequences. Each retained sequence needed at least a six-nucleotide match to both a V gene segment and a J gene segment. Rearrangements were classified as productive when the CDR3 lacked stop codons and remained in frame with V and J, and all other rearrangements were classified as non-productive. CDR3 was defined by IMGT convention, running from the second conserved V-encoded cysteine to the conserved J-encoded phenylalanine. Sequences without an unambiguous match to a single V gene segment were excluded from the earlier analysis of 587 of the donors. In an earlier analysis of some 590 of the donors, a V segment was called functional when productive rearrangements were above 56.7%, and segregating when the standard deviation between donors exceeded 5%. To diagnose cytomegalovirus status from the catalog of TCR beta chain sequences, a statistical classification framework was built. A later analysis assigned V and J genes by comparing TCR nucleotide sequences with IMGT/GENE-DB human TR gene sequences. A later analysis assigned CDR3 sequences and most-parsimonious VDJ recombination scenarios with the TCRdist pipeline. A later analysis defined each TCR beta chain by its CDR3 amino acid sequence plus V-gene family, and excluded reads lacking a unique V-gene family. A later analysis removed 550 to 700 highly shared, low-generation-probability nucleotide sequences to deal with suspected cross-contamination and a sequencing artifact. A later analysis calculated a clonal expansion index for each public chain from normalized within-repertoire ranks of inferred template counts. In a later analysis, generation probabilities were computed using a VDJ recombination model fitted to out-of-frame rearrangements, and the results were checked against IGoR. In a later analysis, TCR-TCR, TCR-HLA and TCR-CMV co-occurrence was scored with hypergeometric tests, and a repertoire-size bias correction was applied to TCR pairs. A later analysis estimated false discovery rates by permuting HLA or CMV assignments 20 times. In a later analysis, co-occurring TCRs were grouped using DBSCAN, with TCRdist sequence similarity added in when clustering inside HLA-allele-positive subsets. Repertoires with fewer than 30,000 or more than 120,000 public chains were left out of co-occurrence clustering, as were five repertoires with anomalous nucleotide sharing. This immuneACCESS table, as held by TCRdb, lists in-frame sequences with V and J called but not all clones. Of the missing ones, under half trace to an unresolved V gene in checked studies; the others have no known cause. V and J calls plus clone size are reproduced from that table; the DNA served to infer D and trimming. The sample contains about 140,000 clones, 70% of them found a single time. The ten largest account for 1.5% to 2% of the sample.

This receptor was taken from a woman under 40 in good health and CMV-seronegative. The sample was PBMCs.

The CDR3 region has the sequence CASSLGQRYTEAFF. The sequenced DNA is TGTGCCAGCAGTTTAGGACAGAGATACACTGAAGCTTTCTTT. The rearranged chain carries TRBV28 and TRBJ1-1; a tentative D match to TRBD1 spans 6 bases. From the germline V gene, CDR1 is MDHEN and CDR2 is SYDVKM. The CDR3 holds 14 amino acids from the cysteine to the phenylalanine. Left in the record is the CDR3 DNA by itself, 42 bases read in frame from the first base. Relative to germline, V is 2 bases shorter and J is 3 bases shorter, with 10 bases between their ends.